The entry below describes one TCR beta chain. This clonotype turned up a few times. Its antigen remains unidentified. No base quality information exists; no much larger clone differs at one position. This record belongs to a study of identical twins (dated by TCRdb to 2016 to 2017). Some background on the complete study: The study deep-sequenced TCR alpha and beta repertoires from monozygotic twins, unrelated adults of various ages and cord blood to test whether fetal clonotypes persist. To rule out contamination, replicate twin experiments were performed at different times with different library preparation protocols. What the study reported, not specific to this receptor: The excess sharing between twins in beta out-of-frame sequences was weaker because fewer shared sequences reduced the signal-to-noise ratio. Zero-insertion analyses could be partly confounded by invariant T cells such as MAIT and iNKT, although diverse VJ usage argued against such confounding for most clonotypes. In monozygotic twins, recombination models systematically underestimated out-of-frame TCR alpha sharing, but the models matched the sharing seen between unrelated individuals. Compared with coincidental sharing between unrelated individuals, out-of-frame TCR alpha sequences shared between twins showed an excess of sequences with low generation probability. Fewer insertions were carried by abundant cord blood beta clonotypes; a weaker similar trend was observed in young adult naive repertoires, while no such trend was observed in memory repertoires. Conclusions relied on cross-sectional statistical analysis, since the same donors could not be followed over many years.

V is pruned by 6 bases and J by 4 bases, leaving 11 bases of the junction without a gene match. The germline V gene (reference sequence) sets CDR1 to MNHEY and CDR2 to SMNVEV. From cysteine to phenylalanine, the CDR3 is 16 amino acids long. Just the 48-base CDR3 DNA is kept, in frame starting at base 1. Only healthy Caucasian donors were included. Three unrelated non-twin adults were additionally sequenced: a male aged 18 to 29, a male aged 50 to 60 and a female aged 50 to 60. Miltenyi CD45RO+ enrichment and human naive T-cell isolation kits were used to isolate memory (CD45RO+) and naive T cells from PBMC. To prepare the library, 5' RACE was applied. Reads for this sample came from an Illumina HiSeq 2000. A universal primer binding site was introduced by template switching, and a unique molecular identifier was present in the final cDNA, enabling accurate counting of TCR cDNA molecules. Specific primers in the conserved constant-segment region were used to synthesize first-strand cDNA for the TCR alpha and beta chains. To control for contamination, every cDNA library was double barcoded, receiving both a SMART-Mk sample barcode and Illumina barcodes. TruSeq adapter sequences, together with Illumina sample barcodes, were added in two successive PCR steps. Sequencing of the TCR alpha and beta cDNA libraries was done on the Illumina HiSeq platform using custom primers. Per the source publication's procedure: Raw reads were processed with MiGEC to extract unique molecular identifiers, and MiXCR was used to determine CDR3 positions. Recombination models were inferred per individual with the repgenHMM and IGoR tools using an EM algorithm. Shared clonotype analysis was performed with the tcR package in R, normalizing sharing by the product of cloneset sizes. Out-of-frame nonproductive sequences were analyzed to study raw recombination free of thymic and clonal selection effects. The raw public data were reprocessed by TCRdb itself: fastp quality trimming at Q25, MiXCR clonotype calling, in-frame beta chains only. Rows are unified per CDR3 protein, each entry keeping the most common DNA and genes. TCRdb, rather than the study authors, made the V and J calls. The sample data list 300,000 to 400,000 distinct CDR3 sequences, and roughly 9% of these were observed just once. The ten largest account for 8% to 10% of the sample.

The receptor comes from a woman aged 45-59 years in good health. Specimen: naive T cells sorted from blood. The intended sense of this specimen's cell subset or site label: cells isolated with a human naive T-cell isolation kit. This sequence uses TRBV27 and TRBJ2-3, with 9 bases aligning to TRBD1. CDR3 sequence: CASSTGQGTLADTQYF. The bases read TGTGCCAGCAGCACCGGACAGGGGACGCTCGCAGATACGCAGTATTTT.